This section outlines one T cell receptor beta chain sequence together with its context. The germline gives CDR1 SEHNR, CDR2 FQNEAQ (reference sequence). The CDR3 extends over 17 amino acids. Trimming removed 1 base from V and 1 base from J; junction bases left unmatched: 7. Using immunoSEQ multiplex PCR, the repertoire was profiled, and TCRdb retains in-frame clones only, with some absent. In the table there are under 95,000 clones, roughly 88% of which are singletons. This sample stems from a study of blood T cell repertoires in COVID-19. Background on the study: PBMCs, B-cell-depleted T cells, or T cells were the source of the cDNA or gDNA that made up the material.

This clonotype was obtained from a human donor in a cohort sampled during active COVID-19. The chain recombines TRBV7-9 with TRBJ2-3, with TRBD2 matching 8 bases. The specimen sequenced was peripheral blood. The CDR3 region has the DNA TGTGCCAGCAGCTTAGAGAAGGCGGGAGGACGCACAGATACGCAGTATTTT. Amino acids: CASSLEKAGGRTDTQYF.